The 23 T cell receptor beta chains presented below share a single source sample, sequenced in a study of beta chain features in type 1 diabetes. Study-level points and caveats: People with Type 1 diabetes carried modestly yet significantly shorter TCRB CDR3s in all four CD4+ subsets.

What was sequenced were expressed TCRB transcripts, since all of the isolated RNA had been reverse transcribed. TCRdb's copy holds only in-frame clones and misses some; the assay was immunoSEQ multiplex PCR. The table lists 640,000 or so clones, 13% of them singletons. The antigens for these receptors are not known. Sequencing was performed on naive CD4+ T cells from blood. These receptors were obtained from a man aged 18 to 29 with type 1 diabetes.

This clone was seen a few times. The V call is TRBV30, the J call TRBJ2-5; D is perhaps TRBD1 (5 bases). The CDR3 sequence is 12 residues long. Germline CDR1 is GTSNPN and CDR2 is SVGIG (reference sequence). V lost 3 bases and J 9 bases, leaving 14 bases between the germline ends. The CDR3: CAWRSVLGAQYF. The CDR3 DNA follows: TGTGCCTGGAGATCCGTTTTAGGGGCCCAGTACTTC.

This clone occurred a few times. The chain is built from TRBV4-2 and TRBJ2-1; 11 positions agree with TRBD2. Germline lookup yields CDR1 LGHNA and CDR2 YNFKEQ. The V segment lost 0 bases and the J segment 4 bases; nucleotides outside the gene matches: 5. The CDR3 has 17 amino acids. The CDR3 reads CASSQDSLAGAYNEQFF. The CDR3 DNA reads as TGTGCCAGCAGCCAAGATTCACTAGCGGGGGCTTACAATGAGCAGTTCTTC.

This clone has only a few counts. J is TRBJ2-2 and V is TRBV4-1; D uncertain. The CDR3 loop spans 14 amino acids. CDR1 is MGHRA, CDR2 YSYEKL, per germline. V lost 0 bases, J lost 7 bases, and 9 bases lay in between. In nucleotides, the CDR3 is TGCGCCAGCAGCCAAGACAGGTCTATCGGGGAGCTGTTTTTT. Translating it yields CASSQDRSIGELFF.

The V call is TRBV15, the J call TRBJ2-1; 8 bases fit TRBD1. J lost 1 base, V lost 3 bases, and 2 bases had no gene match. CDR3 length: 15 amino acids. Per the germline V gene, CDR1 is LNHNV and CDR2 is YYDKDF (reference sequence). The CDR3 reads CATSRDRASYNEQFF. The DNA of the CDR3 is TGTGCCACCAGCAGGGACAGGGCTTCCTACAATGAGCAGTTCTTC. The full variable domain, its missing parts supplied by reference TRBV15 and TRBJ2-1, is DAMVIQNPRYQVTQFGKPVTLSCSQTLNHNVMYWYQQKSSQAPKLLFHYYDKDFNNEADTPDNFQSRRPNTSFCFLDIRSPGLGDTAMYLCATSRDRASYNEQFFGPGTRLTVL.

This clone was counted a single time. The rearrangement joins TRBV7-9 to TRBJ2-1; 7 nucleotides match TRBD1. The V segment lost 4 bases and the J segment 4 bases; nucleotides outside the gene matches: 7. The CDR3 has 15 amino acids. Germline-derived CDR1 and CDR2 are SEHNR and FQNEAQ (reference sequence). CDR3: CASSSQGTVYNEQFF. The CDR3 DNA sequence: TGTGCCAGCAGCTCCCAAGGGACAGTGTACAATGAGCAGTTCTTC.

The rearrangement uses TRBV20-1 and TRBJ1-2; no clear D. This CDR3 has 11 amino acids. V lost 4 bases to trimming and J lost 11 bases, with 14 bases between them. Germline-derived CDR1 and CDR2 are DFQATT and SNEGSKA (reference sequence). CDR3 in amino acids: CSATSEEGYTF. CDR3 nucleotides: TGCAGTGCTACGTCAGAGGAGGGATACACCTTC.

The V call is TRBV10-1, the J call TRBJ2-6; D gene uncertain. Germline lookup yields CDR1 WNHNN and CDR2 SYGVQD (reference sequence). The CDR3 has 15 residues. Trimming removed 3 bases at V and 4 bases at J, with 10 bases between. The CDR3 bases are TGCGCCAGCAGTGATGTCCTAGGAGGGGCCAACGTCCTGACTTTC. It yields the protein CASSDVLGGANVLTF.

This clone appeared a few times. J is TRBJ2-3 and V is TRBV7-9; D might be TRBD1 or TRBD2, each matching 6 bases. This CDR3 region has 15 residues. Trimming removed 5 bases at V and 2 bases at J, with 14 bases between. Germline V gene lookup returns CDR1 SEHNR and CDR2 FQNEAQ (reference sequence). Here the CDR3 DNA reads TGTGCCAGCAGCCTGTCGAGGGGGGTCACAGATACGCAGTATTTT. Protein sequence: CASSLSRGVTDTQYF.

The rearrangement links TRBV6-6 to TRBJ2-6, with D perhaps matching TRBD1 (6 bases). The V and J ends lost 5 bases and 0 bases respectively, with 11 bases between them. In germline, CDR1 is MNHNY, CDR2 SVGAGI (reference sequence). CDR3 length equals 16 residues. This chain's CDR3 is CASSGGQSSGANVLTF. The DNA of the CDR3 is TGTGCCAGCAGTGGAGGACAGAGCTCTGGGGCCAACGTCCTGACTTTC.

The chain recombines TRBV18 with TRBJ1-1, with 7 bases matching TRBD1. This CDR3 has 15 amino acids. CDR1 and CDR2 from the germline V gene are KGHSH and LQKENI. The V segment lost 3 bases and the J segment 4 bases; nucleotides outside the gene matches: 8. The CDR3 region has the DNA TGTGCCAGCTCACCGGGGAGGGGGCGCGGCACTGAAGCTTTCTTT. It translates to CASSPGRGRGTEAFF. The variable domain in full, completed from reference TRBV18 and TRBJ1-1, reads NAGVMQNPRHLVRRRGQEARLRCSPMKGHSHVYWYRQLPEEGLKFMVYLQKENIIDESGMPKERFSAEFPKEGPSILRIQQVVRGDSAAYFCASSPGRGRGTEAFFGQGTRLTVV.

Concerning this clone itself: Within the sample, other DNA sequences also encode this same CDR3. V is TRBV10-3 and J is TRBJ2-5, with 7 positions matching TRBD1. Germline CDR1 reads ENHRY; CDR2 reads SYGVKD. V was pared by 0 bases and J by 3 bases, with 1 base of the junction left unmatched. This CDR3 spans 14 amino acids. CDR3 sequence: CAISESGTEETQYF. The CDR3 DNA follows: TGTGCCATCAGTGAGTCGGGGACAGAAGAGACCCAGTACTTC.

This clone appeared once. This chain connects TRBV7-9 to TRBJ1-2; weak D call: TRBD1 (6 bases). V was shortened by 5 bases and J by 3 bases, with 10 bases between the two germline ends. Germline CDR1 SEHNR, CDR2 FQNEAQ (reference sequence). The CDR3 covers 13 residues. The CDR3 nucleotides read TGTGCCAGCAGCCTGGGGGGCTACTATGGCTACACCTTC. It is translated as CASSLGGYYGYTF. Full variable domain (remainder filled in from reference TRBV7-9 and TRBJ1-2): DTGVSQNPRHKITKRGQNVTFRCDPISEHNRLYWYRQTLGQGPEFLTYFQNEAQLEKSRLLSDRFSAERPKGSFSTLEIQRTEQGDSAMYLCASSLGGYYGYTFGSGTRLTVV.

This clone has a handful of counts. This chain uses TRBV18 with TRBJ2-1; the D gene is possibly TRBD1 (6 bases). Deletions cut 2 bases from V and 7 bases from J, with 15 bases between. Germline V lookup: CDR1 KGHSH, CDR2 LQKENI. The CDR3 extends over 15 amino acids. The CDR3 nucleotides are TGTGCCAGCTCACCAGGAGCGACTCAGGGGAATGAGCAGTTCTTC. Translating gives CASSPGATQGNEQFF.

The V call is TRBV20-1, the J call TRBJ1-2; D gene ambiguous. CDR3 size: 11 residues. The germline V gene has CDR1 DFQATT and CDR2 SNEGSKA (reference sequence). V was pared by 7 bases and J by 5 bases, with 11 bases between. The CDR3 loop is CSGPAEYGYTF. The CDR3 DNA reads TGCAGTGGACCAGCCGAGTATGGCTACACCTTC.

This clone showed up just a few times. The V and J genes are TRBV7-9 and TRBJ1-2; unclear D gene. The germline V gene encodes CDR1 SEHNR and CDR2 FQNEAQ (reference sequence). The CDR3 totals 13 residues. V shed 5 bases and J shed 7 bases, with 14 bases lying between them. The CDR3 nucleotides are TGTGCCAGCAGCCTCGCGGGGATCGGTGGCTACACCTTC. This codes for CASSLAGIGGYTF.

This clone was observed a handful of times. The chain links TRBV7-9 to TRBJ2-2; D not certain. The CDR3 is 14 residues long. V was trimmed by 4 bases and J by 6 bases, leaving 12 bases between them. Germline CDR1 is SEHNR and CDR2 is FQNEAQ (reference sequence). CDR3 sequence reads: CASSSSLGAGELFF. Written as DNA, the CDR3 is TGTGCCAGCAGCTCCTCCCTTGGGGCCGGGGAGCTGTTTTTT.

This chain uses TRBV29-1 with TRBJ2-7; D may correspond to TRBD1 or TRBD2 (5 bases each). CDR1 and CDR2 from the germline V gene are SQVTM and ANQGSEA. CDR3 length equals 10 residues. V lost 1 base and J lost 8, with 6 bases in between. CDR3 protein: CSVEAGQQYF. Here the CDR3 DNA reads TGCAGCGTTGAAGCGGGACAGCAGTACTTC.

This clone was observed a few times. CDR3 nucleotide sequence: TGTGCCAGCAGTAGCTCTAGCGGGGGGGCAGATACGCAGTATTTT. It is translated as CASSSSSGGADTQYF. The chain recombines TRBV6-5 with TRBJ2-3; 12 bases are a match to TRBD2. The CDR3 runs to 15 residues. The germline V gene encodes CDR1 MNHEY and CDR2 SVGAGI. V trimming: 5 bases; J trimming: 4 bases; junction bases outside the gene matches: 4.

This clone was observed a few times. The rearrangement links TRBV5-1 to TRBJ1-1; D may be TRBD1 (6 bases). Trimming stripped 4 bases from V and 8 bases from J, with 15 bases between. The CDR3 extends over 13 amino acids. Germline lookup yields CDR1 SGHRS and CDR2 YFSETQ. The chain's CDR3 is CASSLGTFGEAFF. CDR3 sequence (DNA): TGCGCCAGCAGCCTAGGGACATTCGGAGAAGCTTTCTTT.

This clone has only a few counts. The rearrangement uses TRBV4-1 and TRBJ1-2, with TRBD1 as a possible D gene (5 bases). This CDR3 comprises 17 residues. V lost 2 bases and J 2 bases, leaving 18 bases between the germline ends. Germline V gene sequence: CDR1 MGHRA, CDR2 YSYEKL. CDR3 nucleotides: TGCGCCAGCAGCCAACCCCGCGGGGGGGGACTGAACTATGGCTACACCTTC. Translation: CASSQPRGGGLNYGYTF.

As for this clone: Additional DNA sequences in this sample encode the identical CDR3. The chain has TRBV10-3 and TRBJ2-7; no firm D call. Trimming pared 2 bases from V and 2 bases from J, leaving 4 bases between. This CDR3 has 12 residues. Germline CDR1 reads ENHRY; CDR2 reads SYGVKD. CDR3 sequence: CAISERTYEQYF. In DNA form, the CDR3 reads TGTGCCATCAGTGAGAGGACCTACGAGCAGTACTTC.

This clone was detected a few times. This chain links TRBV5-1 with TRBJ2-5, with D possibly matching TRBD2 (6 bases). The V gene's germline CDR1 is SGHRS and CDR2 YFSETQ. CDR3 size: 17 residues. Trimming removed 0 bases from V and 2 bases from J, with 17 bases in between. CDR3 nucleotide sequence: TGCGCCAGCAGCTTGGCCTTGGTGGCGGAGGGGCAAGAGACCCAGTACTTC. Its translation: CASSLALVAEGQETQYF.

This clone turned up a few times. The chain employs TRBV7-8 and TRBJ2-3; 8 bases are a match to TRBD2. The CDR3 has 14 residues. After removal of 2 bases from V and 4 bases from J, the junction contained 2 bases not matched to a gene. Looked up from germline, CDR1 is SGHVS and CDR2 is FQNEAQ. The CDR3 DNA is TGTGCCAGCAGCTTAACAGCGGGGGCAGATACGCAGTATTTT. Protein sequence: CASSLTAGADTQYF.